The clone carrying this T cell receptor beta chain is a singleton in its sample. This sample stems from a study of blood T cell repertoires in COVID-19. The CDR3 is 15 residues long. In germline, CDR1 is SGHRS, CDR2 YFSETQ. J was trimmed by 6 bases and V by 1 base; bases with no gene match: 10. Clones were read by immunoSEQ multiplex PCR, and TCRdb kept only the in-frame ones, dropping some. Among 310,000 or so clones listed, 87% were seen once. The genes are TRBV5-1 and TRBJ2-7; TRBD1 matches 7 bases. The receptor comes from a middle-aged woman who had recovered from COVID-19. Sample: PBMCs or T cells enriched from blood (not recorded which). CDR3 amino acids: CASSLNLGGRREQYF. The CDR3 bases are TGCGCCAGCAGCTTGAATTTAGGGGGCCGGCGCGAGCAGTACTTC.